The 8 T cell receptor beta chains below come from one sample, sequenced in a study of shared clonotypes between healthy human individuals (dated by TCRdb to the early 2020s). The library came from the immunoSEQ multiplex PCR assay. The clones in this table, taken by TCRdb from immuneACCESS, are in-frame only. Not every clone is retained; where verified, under half of the shortfall comes from an unresolved V gene, and the cause of the rest is unknown. Recorded for this sample are hundreds of thousands of clones; 85% to 95% of them occurred a single time. The ten largest clones capture approximately 0.11% of the sample. CD8 naive samples were CD45RO-negative cells positively selected for CCR7, giving a CD45RA+CCR7+ population that excluded TemRA cells. Sequenced sample: naive CD8+ T cells sorted from blood. The sample's cell subset or site label, in plain terms: CD45RA+CCR7+. The receptors were sampled from a young woman in good health.

This sequence joins TRBV10-1 and TRBJ1-2, with 8 bases fitting TRBD1. The length of the CDR3 is 13 residues. Germline V CDR1 and CDR2: WNHNN, SYGVQD (reference sequence). The trim removed 4 bases at V and 8 bases at J, leaving 6 bases unmatched. This CDR3 is CASSGTGYEGYTF. The CDR3 DNA follows: TGCGCCAGCAGTGGGACAGGGTACGAAGGCTACACCTTC.

The V gene is TRBV7-6, the J gene TRBJ2-1, with 8 bases matching TRBD2. The ends lost 4 bases at V and 7 bases at J; junction bases unmatched: 6. This CDR3 has 14 amino acids. Germline V lookup: CDR1 SGHVS, CDR2 FNYEAQ. The CDR3 here is CASSSWTSMNEQFF. As DNA, the CDR3 is TGTGCCAGCAGCTCCTGGACTAGCATGAATGAGCAGTTCTTC.

The gene calls are TRBV5-1 and TRBJ2-7; 8 bases map to TRBD1. The V and J ends lost 3 bases and 5 bases, in that order; junction bases with no gene match: 10. The germline V gene encodes CDR1 SGHRS and CDR2 YFSETQ. The CDR3 consists of 15 residues. CDR3 in amino acids: CASSSPPDREDEQYF. CDR3 nucleotides: TGCGCCAGCAGCTCTCCCCCGGACAGGGAAGACGAGCAGTACTTC. The full variable domain, rest sourced from reference TRBV5-1 and TRBJ2-7, is KAGVTQTPRYLIKTRGQQVTLSCSPISGHRSVSWYQQTPGQGLQFLFEYFSETQRNKGNFPGRFSGRQFSNSRSEMNVSTLELGDSALYLCASSSPPDREDEQYFGPGTRLTVT.

The V and J genes are TRBV10-3 and TRBJ2-7; possibly TRBD1 for D (5 bases). Germline values: CDR1 ENHRY, CDR2 SYGVKD. Trimming shortened V by 0 bases and J by 4 bases, and 13 bases separated the two germline ends. The CDR3 runs to 15 residues. The CDR3 spells CAISESGHTLYEQYF. For the CDR3, the DNA is TGTGCCATCAGTGAGTCTGGACACACCTTATACGAGCAGTACTTC.

This rearrangement joins TRBV11-2 to TRBJ2-7, with D hard to call. The germline V gene has CDR1 SGHAT and CDR2 FQNNGV. Trimming took off 7 bases at V and 3 bases at J, with 13 bases between the two ends. The CDR3 length is 13 residues. CDR3 sequence (DNA): TGTGCCAGCAACCCCTCCCCCTTCTACGAGCAGTACTTC. This encodes CASNPSPFYEQYF.

The gene calls are TRBV2 and TRBJ2-2, with TRBD1 identical over 8 bases. Germline V lookup: CDR1 SNHLY, CDR2 FYNNEI. The junction had 1 base not matched to a gene; V was cut back by 1 base and J by 3 bases. CDR3 length: 15 amino acids. The CDR3 nucleotides are TGTGCCAGCAGTGAAGGGACAGGGTACACCGGGGAGCTGTTTTTT. Protein sequence: CASSEGTGYTGELFF.

The chain combines TRBV9 with TRBJ2-5; D not resolved. The tail of the sequence fits TRBJ2-7 better, so the J call may be wrong. Germline CDR1 is SGDLS and CDR2 is YYNGEE. The CDR3 is made up of 16 amino acids. The CDR3 sequence: CASAARAFPQEGEQYF. The CDR3 bases are TGTGCCAGCGCCGCACGAGCCTTCCCCCAAGAAGGCGAGCAGTACTTC.

Comments on this clone: A much larger clone is a single base away; this may be a read error. The J gene is TRBJ2-7, the V gene TRBV27; 12 bases agree with TRBD1. CDR1 MNHEY and CDR2 SMNVEV come from the germline V gene (reference sequence). Losses at the gene ends were 6 bases for V and 5 bases for J; bases not matched to a gene: 5. CDR3 length equals 14 residues. The CDR3 region is CASSAGTGGDEQYF. The CDR3 nucleotides are TGTGCCAGCAGCGCCGGGACAGGGGGCGACGAGCAGTACTTC.